This TCR beta chain was observed in a study of graft-versus-host responses after intestinal transplantation. The wider study: Every recipient had anti-thymocyte globulin induction and roughly three years of tacrolimus plus steroids.

Sequenced by immunoSEQ multiplex PCR; TCRdb stores in-frame clones only, minus some. This table has just under 55,000 clones, 75% to 95% appearing once. V trimming: 6 bases; J trimming: 4 bases; junction bases outside the gene matches: 8. The CDR3 sequence is 15 residues long. Germline loops: CDR1 SNHLY, CDR2 FYNNEI. This receptor was identified in a human patient who received an intestinal transplant, so some T cells may come from the graft donor. This specimen was PBMCs, taken 650 to 670 days after intestinal transplant. The J gene is TRBJ2-3, the V gene TRBV2; 9 bases line up with TRBD1. The CDR3 DNA is TGTGCCAGCAGCGTGGACAGGGGAAGAGCAGATACGCAGTATTTT. This codes for CASSVDRGRADTQYF.